This T cell receptor (beta chain) emerged from a study of cytomegalovirus exposure and HLA in healthy donors. At the level of the study: The 110 or so validation repertoires were produced on the same platform as the 500 to 800 repertoires of the first cohort. This was reported in a later analysis. Study observations and caveats: As confirmed in vitro, three CMV-associated chains were specific for CMV antigens.

Generated by immunoSEQ multiplex PCR, the TCRdb table keeps only in-frame clones and is missing some. The table shows about 160,000 clones, with roughly 86% occurring only once. Regarding this clone: Its antigen is unidentified.

Per germline, CDR1 MNHNY and CDR2 SVGAGI (reference sequence). The CDR3 has 16 amino acids. J lost 4 bases, V lost 0 bases, and 5 bases had no gene match. The receptor was isolated from a woman aged 18-29 years in good health and CMV-seropositive. The V gene is TRBV6-6, the J gene TRBJ2-7; 11 nucleotides align to TRBD1. The sample comprised PBMCs. CDR3 bases: TGTGCCAGCAGTTACTCCCGGACAGGGGGCGGGTACGAGCAGTACTTC. Its translation is CASSYSRTGGGYEQYF.